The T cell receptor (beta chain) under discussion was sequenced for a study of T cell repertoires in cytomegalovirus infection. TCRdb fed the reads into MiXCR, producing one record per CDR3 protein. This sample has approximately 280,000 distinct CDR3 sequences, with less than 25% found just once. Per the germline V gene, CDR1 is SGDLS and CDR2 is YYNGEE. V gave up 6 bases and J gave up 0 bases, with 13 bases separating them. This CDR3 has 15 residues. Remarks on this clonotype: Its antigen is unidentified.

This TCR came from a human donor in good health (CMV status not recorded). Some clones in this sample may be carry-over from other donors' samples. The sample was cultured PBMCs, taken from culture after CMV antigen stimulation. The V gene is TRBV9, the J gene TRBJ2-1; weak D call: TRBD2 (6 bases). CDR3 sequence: CASTASGSSYNEQFF. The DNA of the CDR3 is TGTGCCAGCACCGCTTCCGGGAGCTCCTACAATGAGCAGTTCTTC.